Presented here are 9 T cell receptor beta chains from one specimen sequenced in a study of cytomegalovirus exposure and HLA in healthy donors. PCR amplification relied on 60 Vbeta primers (plus 13 Jbeta primers). Clones were read by immunoSEQ multiplex PCR, and TCRdb kept only the in-frame ones, dropping some. This sample has about 110,000 clones, with 74% found just once. The specimen sequenced was PBMCs. Receptors were obtained from a man aged 45-60 years in good health and CMV-seropositive.

Only a few counts were recorded for this clone. V is TRBV18 and J is TRBJ2-5; 7 bases are a match to TRBD2. The junction had 3 bases not matched to a gene; V was cut back by 2 bases and J by 0 bases. Germline V lookup: CDR1 KGHSH, CDR2 LQKENI. The CDR3 length is 15 residues. The CDR3 is CASSPSLADQETQYF. CDR3 nucleotide sequence: TGTGCCAGCTCACCAAGCCTAGCGGACCAAGAGACCCAGTACTTC.

The chain combines TRBV9 with TRBJ2-1; no reliable D call. Trimming shortened V by 0 bases and J by 9 bases, and 7 bases separated the two germline ends. Germline CDR1 reads SGDLS; CDR2 reads YYNGEE. This CDR3 comprises 12 residues. CDR3 bases: TGTGCCAGCAGCGTAGTAAACGGTGAGCAGTTCTTC. Its translation: CASSVVNGEQFF.

The genes are TRBV7-9 and TRBJ1-1, with D possibly TRBD1 on 6 matching bases. V lost 5 bases and J lost 1, with 11 bases in between. Germline lookup yields CDR1 SEHNR and CDR2 FQNEAQ (reference sequence). The CDR3 has 14 residues. The CDR3 spells CASSAGQWNTEAFF. In DNA form, the CDR3 reads TGTGCCAGCAGCGCTGGACAGTGGAACACTGAAGCTTTCTTT.

As concerns this clone: The junction departs from the called germline gene at one end, perhaps through a read error. The CDR3 loop is CSSSLGPGTGSNGYTF. CDR3 coding DNA: TGTTCCAGCAGCTTAGGGCCCGGGACAGGGTCGAACGGCTACACCTTC. This chain links TRBV7-9 with TRBJ1-2, with 9 bases matching TRBD1. The CDR3 is 16 amino acids. From germline, CDR1 is SEHNR and CDR2 FQNEAQ (reference sequence).

The V gene is TRBV2, the J gene TRBJ2-2; D not certain. V lost 4 bases to trimming and J lost 7 bases, with 10 bases between them. The germline V gene encodes CDR1 SNHLY and CDR2 FYNNEI. The CDR3 extends over 13 amino acids. Here the CDR3 reads CASSVGWNGELFF. CDR3 sequence (DNA): TGTGCCAGCAGTGTCGGGTGGAACGGGGAGCTGTTTTTT.

The chain joins TRBV2 to TRBJ1-5; D remains ambiguous. The germline V gene encodes CDR1 SNHLY and CDR2 FYNNEI. The CDR3 contains 13 residues. The ends were cut back, 10 bases at V and 1 base at J, with 11 bases in the middle. The CDR3 spells CATTPSSNQPQHF. CDR3 DNA sequence: TGTGCCACAACACCTAGCAGCAATCAGCCCCAGCATTTT. The full variable domain, rest sourced from reference TRBV2 and TRBJ1-5, is EPEVTQTPSHQVTQMGQEVILRCVPISNHLYFYWYRQILGQKVEFLVSFYNNEISEKSEIFDDQFSVERPDGSNFTLKIRSTKLEDSAMYFCATTPSSNQPQHFGDGTRLSIL.

The rearrangement joins TRBV10-1 to TRBJ2-5; 8 bases are a match to TRBD1. The DNA end lines up better with TRBJ2-7; the J call may be wrong. CDR3 length equals 14 residues. Germline loops: CDR1 WNHNN, CDR2 SYGVQD (reference sequence). The CDR3 loop is CASPTGAIWYEQYF. The CDR3 nucleotides read TGCGCCAGCCCGACAGGGGCAATTTGGTACGAGCAGTACTTC.

The sample holds a few counts of this clone. CDR3 coding DNA: TGTGCCAGCAGCTTGGGCAGTGGAGGAGATGGCTACACCTTC. It yields the protein CASSLGSGGDGYTF. This sequence joins TRBV5-4 and TRBJ1-2; no reliable D call. There are 14 residues in the CDR3. V was trimmed by 0 bases and J by 6 bases, leaving 12 bases between them. From germline, CDR1 is SGHNT and CDR2 YYREEE (reference sequence).

This chain joins TRBV6-6 and TRBJ2-7, with 7 bases aligning to TRBD2. CDR1 and CDR2 from the germline V gene are MNHNY and SVGAGI (reference sequence). There are 15 residues in the CDR3. V lost 5 bases and J lost 2; bases outside the gene matches: 9. The CDR3 is CASSLGGEGTYEQYF. The CDR3 DNA reads as TGTGCCAGCAGTCTGGGGGGGGAGGGAACCTACGAGCAGTACTTC.